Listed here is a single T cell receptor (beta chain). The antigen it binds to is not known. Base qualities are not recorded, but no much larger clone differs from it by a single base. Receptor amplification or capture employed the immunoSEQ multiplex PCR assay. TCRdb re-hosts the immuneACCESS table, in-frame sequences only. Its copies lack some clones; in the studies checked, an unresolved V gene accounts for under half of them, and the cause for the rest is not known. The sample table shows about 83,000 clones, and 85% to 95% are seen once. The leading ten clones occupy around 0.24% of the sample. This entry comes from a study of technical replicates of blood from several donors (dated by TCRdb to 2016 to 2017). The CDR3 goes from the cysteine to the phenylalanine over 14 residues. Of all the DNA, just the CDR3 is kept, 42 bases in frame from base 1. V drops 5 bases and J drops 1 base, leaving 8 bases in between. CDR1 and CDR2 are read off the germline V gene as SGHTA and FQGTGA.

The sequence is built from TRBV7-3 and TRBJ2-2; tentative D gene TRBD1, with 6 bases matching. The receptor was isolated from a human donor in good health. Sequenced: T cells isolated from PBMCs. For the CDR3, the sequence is CASSPGQNTGELFF. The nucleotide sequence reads TGTGCCAGCAGCCCGGGACAGAACACCGGGGAGCTGTTTTTT.